This T cell receptor (beta chain) was identified during a study of identical twins. This clonotype was counted only a few times. CDR3 size: 14 residues. The germline V and J ends were trimmed by 3 bases and 7 bases, with 13 bases remaining between them. TCRdb analysed the 5' RACE reads with MiXCR anew, one entry per CDR3 protein. The profile shows about 720,000 distinct CDR3 sequences, 15% to 20% of them singletons. These data also formed part of another study, on T cells expressing NK-cell markers. According to that study: One of eight sequenced donors was HCMV-seronegative; the other seven were seropositive.

The TCR was taken from a woman under 30 in good health. V and J are TRBV12-3 or TRBV12-4 and TRBJ1-5; D remains unclear. The specimen sequenced was PBMCs. The CDR3 DNA follows: TGTGCCAGCAGTTTTGGGTTCGGAGGCCAGCCCCAGCATTTT. Amino acids: CASSFGFGGQPQHF.